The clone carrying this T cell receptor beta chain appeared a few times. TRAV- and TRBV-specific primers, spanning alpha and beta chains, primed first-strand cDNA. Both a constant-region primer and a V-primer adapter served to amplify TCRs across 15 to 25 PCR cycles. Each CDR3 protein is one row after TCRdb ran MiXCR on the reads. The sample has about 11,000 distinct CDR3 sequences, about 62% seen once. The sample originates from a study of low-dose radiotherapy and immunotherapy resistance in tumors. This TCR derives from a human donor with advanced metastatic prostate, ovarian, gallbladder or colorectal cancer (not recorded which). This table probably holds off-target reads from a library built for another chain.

The CDR3 bases are TGTGCCAGCAGCCAGGACTTATCGGGGACTGAGTTCTTC. Encoded protein: CASSQDLSGTEFF. The rearrangement links TRBV4-2 to TRBJ2-1; possible D gene TRBD2, 6 bases. Germline V gives CDR1 LGHNA, CDR2 YNFKEQ. The CDR3 length is 13 residues. V lost 3 bases and J lost 14, with 17 bases in between.